This T cell receptor (beta chain) stems from a study of shared clonotypes between healthy human individuals. Study-wide results and caveats: Relative to their counterparts shared across all four donors, non-shared clonotypes exhibited diminished generation probabilities. Sequencing depth was expected to affect clonotype sharing among donors. Rarefaction exposed incomplete sorted-subset sequencing despite large depth.

Positively selected for CCR7, the CD45RO-negative cells used as naive CD8 cells excluded terminally differentiated effector memory CD45RA+ cells. Comment on this clone: Its cognate antigen is unknown.

The authors distributed each subset's genomic DNA evenly over several immunoSEQ plates. Assay used: immunoSEQ multiplex PCR; TCRdb lists only in-frame clones, some missing. The sample lists about 680,000 clones; 92% were seen once. This TCR was sampled from a man younger than 45 in good health. Sequencing input: naive CD8+ T cells sorted from blood.

DNA of the CDR3: TGTGCCAGCAGCTTTCTTAGCGGGGACCGTATCGGGGAGCTGTTTTTT. As protein: CASSFLSGDRIGELFF. This chain joins TRBV7-9 and TRBJ2-2; 8 bases are a match to TRBD2. Germline V lookup: CDR1 SEHNR, CDR2 FQNEAQ (reference sequence). The CDR3 extends over 16 amino acids. Trimming cost V 3 bases and J 7 bases; bases outside gene matches: 10.